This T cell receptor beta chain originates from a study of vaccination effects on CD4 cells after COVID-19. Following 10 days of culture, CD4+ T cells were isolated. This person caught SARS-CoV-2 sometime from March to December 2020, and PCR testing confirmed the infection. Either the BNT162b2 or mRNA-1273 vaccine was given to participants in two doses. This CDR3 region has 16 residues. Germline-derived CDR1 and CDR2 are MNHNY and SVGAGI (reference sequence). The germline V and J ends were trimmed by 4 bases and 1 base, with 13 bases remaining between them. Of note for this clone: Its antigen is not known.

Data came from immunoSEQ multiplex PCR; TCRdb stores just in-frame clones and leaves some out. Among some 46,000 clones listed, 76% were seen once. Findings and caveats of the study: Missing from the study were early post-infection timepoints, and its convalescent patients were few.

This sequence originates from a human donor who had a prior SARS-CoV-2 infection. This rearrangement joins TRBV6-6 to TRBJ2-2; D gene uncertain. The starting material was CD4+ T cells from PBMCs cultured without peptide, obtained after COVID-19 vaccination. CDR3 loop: CASSFNLLRNTGELFF. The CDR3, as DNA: TGTGCCAGCAGTTTTAATCTCTTGAGGAACACCGGGGAGCTGTTTTTT.